These 5 T cell receptor beta chains share one sample of origin, sequenced in a study of spatial heterogeneity in lung cancer. The study, taken as a whole, reports: Tumor mutation count correlated with how many alpha and beta TCRs expanded intratumorally.

Their recognized antigens are unknown. Each CDR3 protein gets one entry after TCRdb re-called the 5' RACE reads with MiXCR. The sample has a few thousand distinct CDR3 sequences, 4.8% seen once. The time point: sample taken at primary tumor resection. The material was lung tumor tissue, obtained at surgery. These receptors all come from a male donor with early-stage non-small cell lung cancer.

Relative to its sample, this clonotype is medium-sized (0.01 to 0.1%). This beta chain is off target for a library built for alpha chains, so its abundance means little. The rearrangement uses TRBV28 and TRBJ1-1; D uncertain. V lost 4 bases, J lost 3 bases, and 0 bases lay in between. Germline lookup yields CDR1 MDHEN and CDR2 SYDVKM. This CDR3 is 10 amino acids long. The CDR3 reads CASSYTEAFF. The CDR3 DNA reads TGTGCCAGCAGTTACACTGAAGCTTTCTTT. The whole variable domain, filled in from reference TRBV28 and TRBJ1-1, reads DVKVTQSSRYLVKRTGEKVFLECVQDMDHENMFWYRQDPGLGLRLIYFSYDVKMKEKGDIPEGYSVSREKKERFSLILESASTNQTSMYLCASSYTEAFFGQGTRLTVV.

By share, this clonotype ranks as large (0.1 to 1%). For a library built for alpha chains, this beta chain is a stray read; little rests on its size. The chain has TRBV6-5 and TRBJ1-1; TRBD1 matches at 7 bases. In germline, CDR1 is MNHEY, CDR2 SVGAGI. V trimming: 2 bases; J trimming: 5 bases; junction bases outside the gene matches: 8. This CDR3 region has 15 residues. The CDR3 DNA reads as TGTGCCAGCAGTTACGAAAGGGGGCGCGGTACTGAAGCTTTCTTT. Protein: CASSYERGRGTEAFF.

Notes on this clonotype: This beta chain appears as a stray read in a library generated for alpha chains; its size is not informative. J is TRBJ1-1 and V is TRBV11-1; D gene unclear. The germline gives CDR1 SGHAT, CDR2 FQDESV (reference sequence). The V end lost 1 base, the J end lost 7 bases, and 13 bases lay between the germline ends. The CDR3 runs to 14 residues. In DNA form, the CDR3 reads TGTGCCAGCAGCTTAGACACCCCCCCCGGTGAAGCTTTCTTT. Protein sequence: CASSLDTPPGEAFF.

This clonotype was observed many times. This beta chain represents an off-target read in a library built for alpha chains; its size is of limited meaning. The V gene is TRBV7-8, the J gene TRBJ1-2; no reliable D call. The CDR3 consists of 15 residues. V was shortened by 1 base and J by 8 bases, with 17 bases between the two germline ends. Germline CDR1 is SGHVS and CDR2 is FQNEAQ. CDR3 in DNA: TGTGCCAGCAGCTTAGAAGAAGCGGCCCGGCGGGGCTACACCTTC. It codes for CASSLEEAARRGYTF.

This clonotype is labeled as medium-sized. This beta chain came through as a stray read in a library set up for alpha chains, and its size says little. The CDR3 region has the DNA TGTGCCAGCAGCCGAAGACTAGCGGGAGTTTTAAATGAGCAGTTCTTC. Protein sequence: CASSRRLAGVLNEQFF. The chain recombines TRBV14 with TRBJ2-1; 12 bases are shared with TRBD2. V shed 4 bases, J shed 7 bases, and the junction held 8 bases outside the gene matches. The CDR3 has 16 amino acids. Germline CDR1 SGHDN, CDR2 FVKESK.